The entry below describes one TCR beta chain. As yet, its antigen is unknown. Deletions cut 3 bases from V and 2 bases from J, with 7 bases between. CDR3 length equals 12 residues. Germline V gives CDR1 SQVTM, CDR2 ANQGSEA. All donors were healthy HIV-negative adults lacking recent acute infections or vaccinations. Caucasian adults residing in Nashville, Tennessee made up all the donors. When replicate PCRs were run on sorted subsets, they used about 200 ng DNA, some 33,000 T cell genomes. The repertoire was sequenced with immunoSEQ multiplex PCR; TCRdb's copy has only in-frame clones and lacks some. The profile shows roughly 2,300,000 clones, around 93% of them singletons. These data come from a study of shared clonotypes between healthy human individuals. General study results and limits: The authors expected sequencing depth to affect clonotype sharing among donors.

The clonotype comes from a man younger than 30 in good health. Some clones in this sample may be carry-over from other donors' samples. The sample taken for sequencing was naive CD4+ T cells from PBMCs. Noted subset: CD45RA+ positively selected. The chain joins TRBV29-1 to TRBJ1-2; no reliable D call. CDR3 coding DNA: TGCAGCGTTGAGGAACAGAACTATGGCTACACCTTC. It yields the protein CSVEEQNYGYTF.